This T cell receptor beta chain was captured in a study of T cell changes during pregnancy in multiple sclerosis. Sequencing used immunoSEQ multiplex PCR; TCRdb keeps in-frame clones, though not all of them. This table has 130,000 or so clones, about 96% appearing once. The material was peripheral blood, obtained after pregnancy. The receptor was isolated from a female donor with multiple sclerosis, enrolled in a pregnancy study.

Here the CDR3 reads CASSSGQGGPNDRDTQYF. Written as DNA, the CDR3 is TGTGCCAGCAGTTCTGGACAGGGAGGCCCGAACGACCGCGATACGCAGTATTTT. The V gene is TRBV2, the J gene TRBJ2-3; 8 nucleotides agree with TRBD1. V lost 5 bases to trimming and J lost 6 bases; unmatched junction nucleotides: 19. Germline V gene data show CDR1 as SNHLY and CDR2 as FYNNEI. The CDR3 extends over 18 amino acids. The full variable domain, its missing parts supplied by reference TRBV2 and TRBJ2-3, is EPEVTQTPSHQVTQMGQEVILRCVPISNHLYFYWYRQILGQKVEFLVSFYNNEISEKSEIFDDQFSVERPDGSNFTLKIRSTKLEDSAMYFCASSSGQGGPNDRDTQYFGPGTRLTVL.